The entry below describes one T cell receptor (beta chain). Antigen unknown. This entry is derived from a study of OX40 agonist ivuxolimab in advanced cancers. Study information: Checkpoint inhibitors had been given previously to approximately 40% of patients. Study-wide points: Researchers report that CD8+ T cells had, on average, more expanded clones than CD4+. At 0.1-3.0 mg/kg, partial responders had clonal expansion among the lowest observed.

This table comes from immunoSEQ multiplex PCR, and its TCRdb copy is limited to in-frame clones, with some not included. The sample contains some 83,000 clones, about 81% of which appear only once. The CDR3 runs 13 residues. Germline CDR1 reads SGDLS; CDR2 reads YYNGEE. V shed 3 bases and J shed 4 bases, with 8 bases lying between them. The TCR comes from an adult with an advanced solid tumor such as melanoma, head and neck, liver or kidney cancer. The V and J genes are TRBV9 and TRBJ1-5; no clear D. Sequenced material: CD4+ or CD8+ T cells sorted from blood, taken in a trial of the OX40 agonist ivuxolimab. The CDR3, as DNA: TGTGCCAGCAGCGCCCAACTTAATCAGCCCCAGCATTTT. Its translation is CASSAQLNQPQHF.